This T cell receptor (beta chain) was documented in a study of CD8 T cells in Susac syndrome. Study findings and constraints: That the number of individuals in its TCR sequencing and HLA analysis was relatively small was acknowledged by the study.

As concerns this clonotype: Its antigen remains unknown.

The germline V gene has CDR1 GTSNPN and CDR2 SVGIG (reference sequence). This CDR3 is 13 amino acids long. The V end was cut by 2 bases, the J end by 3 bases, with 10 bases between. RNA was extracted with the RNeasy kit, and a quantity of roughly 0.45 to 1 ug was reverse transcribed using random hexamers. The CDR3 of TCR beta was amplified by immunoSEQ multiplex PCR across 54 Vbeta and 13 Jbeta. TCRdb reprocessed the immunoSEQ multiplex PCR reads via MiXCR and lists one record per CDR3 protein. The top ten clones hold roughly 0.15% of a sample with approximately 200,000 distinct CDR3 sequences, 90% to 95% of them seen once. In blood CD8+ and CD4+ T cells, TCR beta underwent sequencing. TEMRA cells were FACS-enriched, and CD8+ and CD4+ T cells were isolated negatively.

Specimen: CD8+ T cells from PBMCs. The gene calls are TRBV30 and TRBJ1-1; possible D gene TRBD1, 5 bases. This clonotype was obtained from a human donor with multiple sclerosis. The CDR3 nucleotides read TGTGCCTGGAGTTTGGGGACGCACACTGAAGCTTTCTTT. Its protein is CAWSLGTHTEAFF.